This is a list of T cell receptor beta chains from one sample in a study of T cell responses to AZD1222 COVID-19 vaccine. The protocol was immunoSEQ multiplex PCR, while the TCRdb copy is restricted to in-frame clones and leaves out a portion. The repertoire holds tens of thousands of clones, with approximately 82% as singletons. The specimen was peripheral blood, collected on day 0 of AZD1222 vaccination. These receptors all stem from an adult in good health. Both conserved end residues are part of each CDR3. The order of the fields is clone size, V gene, J gene, D gene, CDR3 protein, CDR3 DNA. D genes are given only for firm matches. Some rows mark clone size as missing; the rest say once, few, many or name a class of expanded clone.

>-|TRBV12-3/TRBV12-4|TRBJ1-2|-
CASSWDGPYGYTF
TGTGCCAGCAGTTGGGACGGACCCTATGGCTACACCTTC
>-|TRBV4-3|TRBJ1-5|-
CASSQATASAGYNQPQHF
TGCGCCAGCAGCCAAGCCACTGCTTCCGCGGGATACAATCAGCCCCAGCATTTT
>-|TRBV5-1|TRBJ1-1|-
CASRKEVNTEAFF
TGCGCCAGCAGGAAAGAGGTGAACACTGAAGCTTTCTTT
>-|TRBV13|TRBJ1-1|TRBD1
CASSIQGALNTEAFF
TGTGCCAGCAGTATACAGGGGGCCTTGAACACTGAAGCTTTCTTT
>-|TRBV2|TRBJ1-2|TRBD1
CASRFGGQGYGYTF
TGTGCCAGCAGGTTTGGGGGACAGGGCTATGGCTACACCTTC
>-|TRBV30|TRBJ1-6|-
CAWSGGTNSPLHF
TGTGCCTGGAGTGGAGGAACGAATTCACCCCTCCACTTT
>-|TRBV6-5|TRBJ2-1|-
CASSYSGGGDEQFF
TGTGCCAGCAGTTACTCGGGAGGGGGGGATGAGCAGTTCTTC
>-|TRBV7-6|TRBJ2-1|TRBD2
CASSSPGLDNNEQFF
TGTGCCAGCAGCTCCCCGGGACTAGACAACAATGAGCAGTTCTTC
>-|TRBV6-5|TRBJ2-5|-
CASRGGGGLKTQYF
TGTGCCAGCAGGGGGGGAGGAGGACTAAAGACCCAGTACTTC
>-|TRBV7-3|TRBJ2-1|TRBD2
CASSSVGTSGYNEQFF
TGTGCCAGCAGCTCAGTCGGGACTAGCGGGTACAATGAGCAGTTCTTC
>-|TRBV2|TRBJ1-2|-
CASSEWMEYYGYTF
TGTGCCAGCAGTGAATGGATGGAGTACTATGGCTACACCTTC
>few|TRBV9|TRBJ2-3|-
CASSVLGLGEVPQYF
TGTGCCAGCAGCGTGCTAGGGTTGGGGGAAGTCCCGCAGTATTTT
>-|TRBV28|TRBJ1-5|-
CASSLLHQPQHF
TGTGCCAGCAGTTTACTTCATCAGCCCCAGCATTTT
>-|TRBV7-9|TRBJ1-1|TRBD1
CASSLSTLTGVSPVEAFF
TGTGCCAGCAGCTTATCCACCCTGACAGGGGTCTCGCCCGTTGAAGCTTTCTTT